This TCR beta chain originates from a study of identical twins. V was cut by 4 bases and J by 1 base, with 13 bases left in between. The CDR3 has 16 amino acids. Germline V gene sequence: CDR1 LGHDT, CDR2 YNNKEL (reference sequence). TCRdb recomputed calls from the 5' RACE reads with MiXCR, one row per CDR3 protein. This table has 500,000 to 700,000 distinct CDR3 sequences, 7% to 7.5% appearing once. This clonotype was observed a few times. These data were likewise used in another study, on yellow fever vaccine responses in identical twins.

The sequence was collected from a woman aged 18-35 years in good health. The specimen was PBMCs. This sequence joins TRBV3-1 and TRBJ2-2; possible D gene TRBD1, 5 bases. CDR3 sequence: CASSLLPGQNTGELFF. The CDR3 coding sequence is TGTGCCAGCAGCCTCCTCCCCGGACAGAACACCGGGGAGCTGTTTTTT.